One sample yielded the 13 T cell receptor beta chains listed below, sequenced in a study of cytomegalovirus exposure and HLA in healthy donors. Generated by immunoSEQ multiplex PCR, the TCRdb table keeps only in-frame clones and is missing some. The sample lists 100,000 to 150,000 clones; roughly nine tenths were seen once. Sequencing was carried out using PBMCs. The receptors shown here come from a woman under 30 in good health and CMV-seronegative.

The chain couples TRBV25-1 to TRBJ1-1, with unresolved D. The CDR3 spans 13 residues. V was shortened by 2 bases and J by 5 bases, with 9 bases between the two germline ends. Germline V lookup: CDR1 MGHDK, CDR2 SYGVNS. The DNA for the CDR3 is TGTGCCAGCAGTGAAGGAGGGCGGACTGAAGCTTTCTTT. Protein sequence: CASSEGGRTEAFF.

CDR3 coding DNA: TGCGCCAGCAGTGAAGAGGTGGAAGAGACCCAGTACTTC. Translated: CASSEEVEETQYF. The chain employs TRBV10-1 and TRBJ2-5; D not certain. This CDR3 has 13 residues. Germline CDR1 WNHNN, CDR2 SYGVQD (reference sequence). V was pared by 3 bases and J by 3 bases, with 8 bases between.

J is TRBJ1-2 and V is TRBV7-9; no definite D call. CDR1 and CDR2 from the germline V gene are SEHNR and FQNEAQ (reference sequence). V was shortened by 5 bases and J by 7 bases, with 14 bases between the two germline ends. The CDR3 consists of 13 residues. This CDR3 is CASSRPERGGYTF. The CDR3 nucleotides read TGTGCCAGCAGCCGGCCCGAACGGGGTGGCTACACCTTC.

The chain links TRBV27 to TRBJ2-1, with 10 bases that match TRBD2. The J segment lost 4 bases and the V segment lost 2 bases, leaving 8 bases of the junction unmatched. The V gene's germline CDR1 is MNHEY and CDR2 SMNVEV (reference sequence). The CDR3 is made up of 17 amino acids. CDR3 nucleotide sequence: TGTGCCAGCAGTTTAAGGGGTGGACTAGCGGATTACAATGAGCAGTTCTTC. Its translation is CASSLRGGLADYNEQFF.

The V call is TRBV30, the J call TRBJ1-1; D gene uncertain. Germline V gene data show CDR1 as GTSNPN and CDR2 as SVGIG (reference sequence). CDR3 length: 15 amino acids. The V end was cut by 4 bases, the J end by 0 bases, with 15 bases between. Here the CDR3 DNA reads TGTGCCTGGACCCCCCGACAAGATATGAACACTGAAGCTTTCTTT. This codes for CAWTPRQDMNTEAFF.

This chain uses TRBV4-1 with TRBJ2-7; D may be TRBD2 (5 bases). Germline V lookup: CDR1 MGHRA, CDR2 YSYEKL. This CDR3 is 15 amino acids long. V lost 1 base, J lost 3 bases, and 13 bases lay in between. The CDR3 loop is CASSQGLDFRYEQYV. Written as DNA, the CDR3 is TGCGCCAGCAGCCAAGGGTTGGACTTTCGCTACGAGCAGTACGTC.

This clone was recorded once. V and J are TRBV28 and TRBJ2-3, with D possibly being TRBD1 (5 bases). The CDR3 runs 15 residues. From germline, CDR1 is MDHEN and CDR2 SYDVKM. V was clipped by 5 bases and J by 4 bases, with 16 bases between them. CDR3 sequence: CASSPTGSLADTQYF. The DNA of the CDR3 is TGTGCCAGCAGTCCTACAGGTTCTCTGGCAGATACGCAGTATTTT.

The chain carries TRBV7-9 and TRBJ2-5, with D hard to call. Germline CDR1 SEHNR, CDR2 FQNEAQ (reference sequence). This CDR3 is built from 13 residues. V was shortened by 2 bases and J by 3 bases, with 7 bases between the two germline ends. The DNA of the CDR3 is TGTGCCAGCAGCTTATCAACAGAAGAGACCCAGTACTTC. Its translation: CASSLSTEETQYF.

As DNA, the CDR3 is TGCGCCAGCATTCTTAACAGGGGAGGCCACGAGCAGTACGTC. It translates to CASILNRGGHEQYV. The chain joins TRBV5-1 to TRBJ2-7; weak D call: TRBD1 (7 bases). CDR1 and CDR2 from the germline V gene are SGHRS and YFSETQ. The CDR3 totals 14 residues. V lost 6 bases to trimming and J lost 5 bases, with 18 bases between them.

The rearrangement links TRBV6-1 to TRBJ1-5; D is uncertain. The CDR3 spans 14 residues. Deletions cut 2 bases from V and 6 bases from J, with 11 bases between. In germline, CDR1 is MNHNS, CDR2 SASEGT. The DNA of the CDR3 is TGTGCCAGCAGTGAATATGGGGAGGGTCAGCCCCAGCATTTT. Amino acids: CASSEYGEGQPQHF.

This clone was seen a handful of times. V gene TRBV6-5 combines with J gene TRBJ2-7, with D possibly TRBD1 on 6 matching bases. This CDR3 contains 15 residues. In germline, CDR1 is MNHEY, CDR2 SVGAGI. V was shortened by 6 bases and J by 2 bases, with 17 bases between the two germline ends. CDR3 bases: TGTGCCAGCAGCAAGGGGGACCCAGTTACCTACGAGCAGTACTTC. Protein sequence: CASSKGDPVTYEQYF.

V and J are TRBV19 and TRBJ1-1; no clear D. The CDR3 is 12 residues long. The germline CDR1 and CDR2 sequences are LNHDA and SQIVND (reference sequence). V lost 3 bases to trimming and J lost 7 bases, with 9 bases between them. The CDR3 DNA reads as TGTGCCAGTAGTATGTGGGAGAGTGAAGCTTTCTTT. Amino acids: CASSMWESEAFF.

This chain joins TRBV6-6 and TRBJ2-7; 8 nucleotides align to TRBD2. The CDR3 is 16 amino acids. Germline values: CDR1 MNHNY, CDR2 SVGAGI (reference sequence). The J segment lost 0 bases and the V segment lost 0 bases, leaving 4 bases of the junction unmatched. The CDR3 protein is CASSYSTSDNSYEQYF. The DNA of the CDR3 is TGTGCCAGCAGTTACTCGACTAGCGATAACTCCTACGAGCAGTACTTC.